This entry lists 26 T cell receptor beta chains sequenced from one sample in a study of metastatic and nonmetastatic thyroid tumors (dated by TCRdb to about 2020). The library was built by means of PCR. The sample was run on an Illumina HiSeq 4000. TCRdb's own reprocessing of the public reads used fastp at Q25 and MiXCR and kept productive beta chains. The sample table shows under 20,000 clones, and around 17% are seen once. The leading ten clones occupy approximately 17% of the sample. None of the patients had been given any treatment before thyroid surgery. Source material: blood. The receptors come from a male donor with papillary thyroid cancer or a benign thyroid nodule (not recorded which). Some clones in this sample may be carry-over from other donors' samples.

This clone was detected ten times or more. In DNA form, the CDR3 reads TGTGCCAGCAGTTCCATTCCCGGGGAGGGCCTTAACGAGCAGTACTTC. Translating gives CASSSIPGEGLNEQYF. This chain joins TRBV6-1 and TRBJ2-7, with TRBD2 matching over 7 bases. CDR3 length equals 16 residues. V lost 5 bases and J lost 5; bases outside the gene matches: 15. Germline values: CDR1 MNHNS, CDR2 SASEGT.

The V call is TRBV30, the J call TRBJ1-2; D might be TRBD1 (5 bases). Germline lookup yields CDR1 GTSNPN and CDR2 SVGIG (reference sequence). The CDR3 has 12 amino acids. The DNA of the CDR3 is TGTCCGTGGCGTGCTGGGACCTATGGCTACACCTTC. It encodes CPWRAGTYGYTF.

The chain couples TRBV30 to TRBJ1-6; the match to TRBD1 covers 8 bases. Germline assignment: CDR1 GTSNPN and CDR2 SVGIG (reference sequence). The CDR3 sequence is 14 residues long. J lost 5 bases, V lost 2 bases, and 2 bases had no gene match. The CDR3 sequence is CAWSKGQDNSPLHF. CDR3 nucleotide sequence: TGTGCCTGGAGTAAGGGACAGGATAATTCACCCCTCCACTTT.

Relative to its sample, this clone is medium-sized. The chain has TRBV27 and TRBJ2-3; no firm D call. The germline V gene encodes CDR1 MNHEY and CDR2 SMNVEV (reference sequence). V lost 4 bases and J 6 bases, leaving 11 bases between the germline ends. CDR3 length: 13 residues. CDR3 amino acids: CASSSILRDTQYF. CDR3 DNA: TGTGCCAGCAGTTCTATCCTTCGCGATACGCAGTATTTT.

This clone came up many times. In DNA form, the CDR3 reads TGTGCCATCAGTGAGTCCCGGGACCAAAACACTGAAGCTTTCTTT. Translated: CAISESRDQNTEAFF. The chain employs TRBV10-3 and TRBJ1-1; D might be TRBD1 (5 bases). Germline V gene data show CDR1 as ENHRY and CDR2 as SYGVKD. CDR3 length: 15 amino acids. Trimming stripped 0 bases from V and 2 bases from J, with 10 bases between.

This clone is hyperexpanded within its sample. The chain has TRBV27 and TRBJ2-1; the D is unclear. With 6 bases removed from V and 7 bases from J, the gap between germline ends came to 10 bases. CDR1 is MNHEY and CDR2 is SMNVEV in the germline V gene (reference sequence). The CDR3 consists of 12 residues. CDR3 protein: CASRKLGNEQFF. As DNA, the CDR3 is TGTGCCAGCAGAAAGCTAGGGAATGAGCAGTTCTTC.

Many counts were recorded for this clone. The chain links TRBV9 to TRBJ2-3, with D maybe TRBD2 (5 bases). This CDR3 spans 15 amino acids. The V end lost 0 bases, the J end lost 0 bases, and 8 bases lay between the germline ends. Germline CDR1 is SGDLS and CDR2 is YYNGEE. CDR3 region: CASSVGEPSTDTQYF. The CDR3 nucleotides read TGTGCCAGCAGCGTAGGGGAGCCTAGCACAGATACGCAGTATTTT.

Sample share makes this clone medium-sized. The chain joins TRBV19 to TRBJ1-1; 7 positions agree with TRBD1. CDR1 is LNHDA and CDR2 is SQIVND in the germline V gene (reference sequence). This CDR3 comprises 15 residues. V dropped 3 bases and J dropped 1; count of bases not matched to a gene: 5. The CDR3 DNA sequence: TGTGCCAGTAGTATGGGGACAGACGCGAACACTGAAGCTTTCTTT. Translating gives CASSMGTDANTEAFF.

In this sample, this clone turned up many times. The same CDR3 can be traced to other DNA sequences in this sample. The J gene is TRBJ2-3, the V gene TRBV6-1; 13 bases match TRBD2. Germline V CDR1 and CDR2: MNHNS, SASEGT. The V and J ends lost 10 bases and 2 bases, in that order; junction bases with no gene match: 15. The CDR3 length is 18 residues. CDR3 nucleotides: TGTGCCATACAGTCCGGACTAGCGGGAGAAGGGCCCACAGATACGCAGTATTTT. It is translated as CAIQSGLAGEGPTDTQYF.

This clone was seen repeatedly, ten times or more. This CDR3 reads CASTRGSGSTDTQYF. For the CDR3, the DNA is TGTGCCAGCACCCGGGGTAGCGGGAGCACAGATACGCAGTATTTT. V and J are TRBV9 and TRBJ2-3; TRBD2 aligns across 7 bases. The CDR3 contains 15 residues. Per the germline V gene, CDR1 is SGDLS and CDR2 is YYNGEE. J was trimmed by 0 bases and V by 6 bases; bases with no gene match: 7.

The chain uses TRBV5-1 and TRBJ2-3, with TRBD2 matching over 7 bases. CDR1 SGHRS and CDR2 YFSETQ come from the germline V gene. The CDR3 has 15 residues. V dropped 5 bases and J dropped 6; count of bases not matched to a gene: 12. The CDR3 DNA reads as TGCGCCAGCAGATGTGGGGCGGGAGCCCCCGATACGCAGTATTTT. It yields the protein CASRCGAGAPDTQYF.

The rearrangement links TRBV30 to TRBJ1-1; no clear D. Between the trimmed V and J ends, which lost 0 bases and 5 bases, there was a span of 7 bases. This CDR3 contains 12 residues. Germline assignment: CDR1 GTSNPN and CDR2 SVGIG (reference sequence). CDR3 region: CAWSVRRTEAFF. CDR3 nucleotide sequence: TGTGCCTGGAGTGTACGGCGAACTGAAGCTTTCTTT. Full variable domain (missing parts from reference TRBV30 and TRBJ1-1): SQTIHQWPATLVQPVGSPLSLECTVEGTSNPNLYWYRQAAGRGLQLLFYSVGIGQISSEVPQNLSASRPQDRQFILSSKKLLLSDSGFYLCAWSVRRTEAFFGQGTRLTVV.

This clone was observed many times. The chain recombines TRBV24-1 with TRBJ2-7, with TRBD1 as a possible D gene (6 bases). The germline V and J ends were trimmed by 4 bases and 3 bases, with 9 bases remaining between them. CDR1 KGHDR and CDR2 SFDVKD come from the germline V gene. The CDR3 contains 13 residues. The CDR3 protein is CATSEPGHYEQYF. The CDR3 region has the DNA TGTGCCACCAGTGAACCGGGACACTACGAGCAGTACTTC.

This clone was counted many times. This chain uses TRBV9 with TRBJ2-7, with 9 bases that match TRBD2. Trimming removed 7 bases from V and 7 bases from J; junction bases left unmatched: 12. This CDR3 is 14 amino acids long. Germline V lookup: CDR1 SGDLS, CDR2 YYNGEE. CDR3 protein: CASETSSGSGEQYF. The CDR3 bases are TGTGCCAGCGAGACTAGTAGCGGGAGTGGAGAGCAGTACTTC.

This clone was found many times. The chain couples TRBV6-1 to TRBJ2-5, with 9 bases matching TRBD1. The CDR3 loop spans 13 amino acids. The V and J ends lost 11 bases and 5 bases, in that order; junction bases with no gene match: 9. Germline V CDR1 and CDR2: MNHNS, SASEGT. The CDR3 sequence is CAVTGGGGETQYF. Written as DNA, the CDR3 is TGTGCCGTCACAGGGGGCGGAGGGGAGACCCAGTACTTC.

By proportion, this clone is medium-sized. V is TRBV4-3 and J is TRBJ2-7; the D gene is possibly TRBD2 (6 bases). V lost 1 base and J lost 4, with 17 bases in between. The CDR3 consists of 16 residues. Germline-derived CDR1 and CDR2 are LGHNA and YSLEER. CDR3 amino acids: CASSQVADLHVYEQYF. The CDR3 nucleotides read TGCGCCAGCAGCCAAGTAGCGGATCTCCACGTATACGAGCAGTACTTC.

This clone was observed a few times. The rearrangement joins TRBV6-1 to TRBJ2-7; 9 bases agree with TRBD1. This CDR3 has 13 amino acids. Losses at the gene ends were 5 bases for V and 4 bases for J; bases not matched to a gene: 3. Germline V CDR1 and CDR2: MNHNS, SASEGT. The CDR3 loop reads CASSTGGAYEQYF. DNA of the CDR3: TGTGCCAGCAGTACAGGGGGCGCGTACGAGCAGTACTTC.

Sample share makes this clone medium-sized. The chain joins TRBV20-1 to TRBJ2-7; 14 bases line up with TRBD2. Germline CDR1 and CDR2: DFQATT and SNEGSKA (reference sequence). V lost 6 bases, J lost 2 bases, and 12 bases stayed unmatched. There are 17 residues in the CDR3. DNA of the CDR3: TGCAGTGCCAAGGGACTAGCGGGAGTAAGTTGGGCCTACGAGCAGTACTTC. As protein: CSAKGLAGVSWAYEQYF.

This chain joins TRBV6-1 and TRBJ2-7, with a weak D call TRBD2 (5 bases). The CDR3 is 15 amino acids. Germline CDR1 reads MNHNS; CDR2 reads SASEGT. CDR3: CTSSELIGSSYEQYV. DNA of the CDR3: TGTACCAGCAGTGAACTAATTGGGAGCTCCTACGAGCAGTACGTC.

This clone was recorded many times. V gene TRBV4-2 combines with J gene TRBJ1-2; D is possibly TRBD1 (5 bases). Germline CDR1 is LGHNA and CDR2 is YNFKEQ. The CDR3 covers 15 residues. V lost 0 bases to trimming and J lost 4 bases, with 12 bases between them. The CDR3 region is CASSQDEETVYGYTF. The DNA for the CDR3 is TGTGCCAGCAGCCAAGATGAAGAGACAGTCTATGGCTACACCTTC.

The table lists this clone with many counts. The CDR3 spells CASSLLTRTTNEKLFF. The CDR3 DNA is TGTGCCAGCAGCTTACTCACTCGGACAACTAATGAAAAACTGTTTTTT. This chain uses TRBV7-2 with TRBJ1-4; D ambiguous. Looked up from germline, CDR1 is SGHTA and CDR2 is FQGNSA. There are 16 residues in the CDR3. Between the trimmed V and J ends, which lost 2 bases and 0 bases, there was a span of 10 bases. The variable domain in full, completed from reference TRBV7-2 and TRBJ1-4, reads GAGVSQSPSNKVTEKGKDVELRCDPISGHTALYWYRQSLGQGLEFLIYFQGNSAPDKSGLPSDRFSAERTGGSVSTLTIQRTQQEDSAVYLCASSLLTRTTNEKLFFGSGTQLSVL.

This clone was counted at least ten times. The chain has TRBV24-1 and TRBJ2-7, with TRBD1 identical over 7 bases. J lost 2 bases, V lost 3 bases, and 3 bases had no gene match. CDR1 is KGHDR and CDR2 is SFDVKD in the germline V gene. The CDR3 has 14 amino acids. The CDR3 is CATSDTGDPYEQYF. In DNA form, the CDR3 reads TGTGCCACCAGTGATACAGGGGATCCCTACGAGCAGTACTTC.

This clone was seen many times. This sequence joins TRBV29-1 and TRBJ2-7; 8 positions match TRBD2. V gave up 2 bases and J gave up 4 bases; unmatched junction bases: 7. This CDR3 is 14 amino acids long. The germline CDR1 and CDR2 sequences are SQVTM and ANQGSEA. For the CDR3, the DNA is TGCAGCGTTGAATCGGGACTAGTCCCGTACGAGCAGTACTTC. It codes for CSVESGLVPYEQYF.

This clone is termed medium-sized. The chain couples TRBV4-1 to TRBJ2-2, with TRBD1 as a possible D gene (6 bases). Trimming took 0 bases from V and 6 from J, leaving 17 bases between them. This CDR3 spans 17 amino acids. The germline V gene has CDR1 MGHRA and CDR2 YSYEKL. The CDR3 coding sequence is TGCGCCAGCAGCCAAGAAATTCGTGACAGGCCCCCCGGGGAGCTGTTTTTT. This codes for CASSQEIRDRPPGELFF.

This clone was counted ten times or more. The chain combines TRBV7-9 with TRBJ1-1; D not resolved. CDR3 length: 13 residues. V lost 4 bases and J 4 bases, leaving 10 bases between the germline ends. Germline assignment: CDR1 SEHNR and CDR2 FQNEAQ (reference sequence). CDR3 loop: CASSSQGPTEAFF. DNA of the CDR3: TGTGCCAGCAGCTCACAAGGACCCACTGAAGCTTTCTTT.

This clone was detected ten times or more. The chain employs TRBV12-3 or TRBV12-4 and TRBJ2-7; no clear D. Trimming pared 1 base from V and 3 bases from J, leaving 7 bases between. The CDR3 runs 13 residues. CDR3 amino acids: CASSLGQHYEQYF. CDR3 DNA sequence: TGTGCCAGCAGTTTAGGGCAGCACTACGAGCAGTACTTC.